These T cell receptor beta chains were read from a single sample in a study of cytomegalovirus exposure and HLA in healthy donors. Sequencing used immunoSEQ multiplex PCR; TCRdb keeps in-frame clones, though not all of them. The sample holds roughly 120,000 clones; 88% are singletons and the top ten take approximately 2%. Sequencing was performed on PBMCs. Source of these receptors: a man aged 18 to 35 in good health and CMV-seronegative. The CDR3 runs from the conserved cysteine through the conserved F or W. Fields, in order: clone size, V gene, D gene, J gene, CDR3 protein, CDR3 DNA. D genes are given only for firm matches. A row's size may be missing; if present it is once, few, many or a size class.

clone_size: -; v_call: TRBV15; d_call: -; j_call: TRBJ1-1; cdr3_aa: CATKTGGDTEAFF; cdr3_nt: TGTGCCACGAAAACAGGAGGGGACACTGAAGCTTTCTTT
clone_size: -; v_call: TRBV5-6; d_call: TRBD2; j_call: TRBJ2-4; cdr3_aa: CASSSAGGAKNIQYF; cdr3_nt: TGTGCCAGCAGCTCCGCGGGGGGAGCCAAAAACATTCAGTACTTC
clone_size: -; v_call: TRBV28; d_call: TRBD2; j_call: TRBJ2-7; cdr3_aa: CASSLHLAGVFFYEQYF; cdr3_nt: TGTGCCAGCAGTTTACACCTAGCGGGAGTTTTTTTCTACGAGCAGTACTTC
clone_size: -; v_call: TRBV5-1; d_call: -; j_call: TRBJ2-4; cdr3_aa: CASRILPSHLAKNIQYF; cdr3_nt: TGCGCCAGCAGAATACTTCCCTCGCATCTAGCCAAAAACATTCAGTACTTC
clone_size: -; v_call: TRBV7-2; d_call: -; j_call: TRBJ1-4; cdr3_aa: CASRLQSGGREKLFF; cdr3_nt: TGTGCCAGCAGATTACAGTCGGGGGGTAGGGAAAAACTGTTTTTT
clone_size: -; v_call: TRBV30; d_call: -; j_call: TRBJ1-1; cdr3_aa: CAWGGRNTEAFF; cdr3_nt: TGTGCCTGGGGGGGGAGGAACACTGAAGCTTTCTTT
clone_size: once; v_call: TRBV25-1; d_call: TRBD1; j_call: TRBJ2-7; cdr3_aa: CASSEGQGMPYEQYF; cdr3_nt: TGTGCCAGCAGTGAAGGACAGGGGATGCCCTACGAGCAGTACTTC
clone_size: -; v_call: TRBV6-5; d_call: -; j_call: TRBJ1-2; cdr3_aa: CASRWGGYNYGYTF; cdr3_nt: TGTGCCAGCCGGTGGGGGGGGTACAACTATGGCTACACCTTC
clone_size: once; v_call: TRBV28; d_call: -; j_call: TRBJ1-5; cdr3_aa: CASRKWAPRLWNQPQHF; cdr3_nt: TGTGCCAGCAGAAAGTGGGCCCCTCGATTGTGGAATCAGCCCCAGCATTTT
clone_size: -; v_call: TRBV11-2; d_call: TRBD2; j_call: TRBJ2-3; cdr3_aa: CASSLLSGISTDTQYF; cdr3_nt: TGTGCCAGCAGCTTACTAAGCGGGATCTCCACAGATACGCAGTATTTT
clone_size: once; v_call: TRBV30; d_call: TRBD2; j_call: TRBJ2-5; cdr3_aa: CAARERGAQETQYF; cdr3_nt: TGTGCCGCCCGAGAGCGGGGTGCTCAAGAGACCCAGTACTTC
clone_size: -; v_call: TRBV19; d_call: TRBD1; j_call: TRBJ2-7; cdr3_aa: CASSIKDRDYEQYF; cdr3_nt: TGTGCCAGTAGTATCAAGGACAGGGACTACGAGCAGTACTTC
clone_size: -; v_call: TRBV28; d_call: TRBD1; j_call: TRBJ2-7; cdr3_aa: CASSLDGTGGYEQYF; cdr3_nt: TGTGCCAGCAGTTTAGACGGGACAGGGGGCTACGAGCAGTACTTC
clone_size: -; v_call: TRBV4-1; d_call: TRBD2; j_call: TRBJ2-7; cdr3_aa: CASSQERGTTYEQYF; cdr3_nt: TGCGCCAGCAGCCAAGAGCGGGGGACTACGTACGAGCAGTACTTC
clone_size: -; v_call: TRBV5-4; d_call: -; j_call: TRBJ2-2; cdr3_aa: CASSRVSGFSGELFF; cdr3_nt: TGTGCCAGCAGCCGGGTGTCGGGTTTCTCCGGGGAGCTGTTTTTT
clone_size: -; v_call: TRBV9; d_call: TRBD1; j_call: TRBJ2-7; cdr3_aa: CASSRDREGEQYF; cdr3_nt: TGTGCCAGCAGCCGGGACAGGGAGGGCGAGCAGTACTTC
clone_size: -; v_call: TRBV4-1; d_call: -; j_call: TRBJ2-2; cdr3_aa: CASSLNKLRGELFF; cdr3_nt: TGCGCCAGCAGCCTTAATAAACTCAGGGGGGAGCTGTTTTTT
clone_size: -; v_call: TRBV28; d_call: -; j_call: TRBJ2-7; cdr3_aa: CASRPAGLIYEQYF; cdr3_nt: TGTGCCAGCAGACCGGCAGGGTTAATTTACGAGCAGTACTTC
clone_size: few; v_call: TRBV27; d_call: -; j_call: TRBJ2-7; cdr3_aa: CASSLLQGYEQYF; cdr3_nt: TGTGCCAGCAGTCTCTTACAGGGTTACGAGCAGTACTTC
clone_size: -; v_call: TRBV9; d_call: -; j_call: TRBJ2-7; cdr3_aa: CASSVGGGGPPYEQYF; cdr3_nt: TGTGCCAGCAGCGTAGGGGGAGGCGGGCCCCCCTACGAGCAGTACTTC
clone_size: -; v_call: TRBV7-9; d_call: -; j_call: TRBJ2-7; cdr3_aa: CASSTLDGVSYEQYF; cdr3_nt: TGTGCCAGCAGCACCCTGGACGGGGTATCCTACGAGCAGTACTTC
clone_size: -; v_call: TRBV7-2; d_call: TRBD2; j_call: TRBJ2-1; cdr3_aa: CASSLRASGRSYNEQFF; cdr3_nt: TGTGCCAGCAGCTTAAGGGCTAGCGGACGCTCCTACAATGAGCAGTTCTTC
clone_size: -; v_call: TRBV5-1; d_call: -; j_call: TRBJ1-6; cdr3_aa: CASSLLPDSSSPLHF; cdr3_nt: TGCGCCAGCAGCCTTCTCCCGGACAGTAGCTCACCCCTCCACTTT
clone_size: -; v_call: TRBV7-2; d_call: TRBD1; j_call: TRBJ1-2; cdr3_aa: CASSLNSGQGAANAYGYTF; cdr3_nt: TGTGCCAGCAGCTTAAATTCGGGACAGGGGGCCGCAAACGCCTATGGCTACACCTTC
clone_size: -; v_call: TRBV9; d_call: TRBD2; j_call: TRBJ2-1; cdr3_aa: CASSPDSGAYNEQFF; cdr3_nt: TGTGCCAGCAGCCCAGATAGCGGGGCCTACAATGAGCAGTTCTTC
clone_size: -; v_call: TRBV7-2; d_call: -; j_call: TRBJ2-7; cdr3_aa: CASSLPGTPEQYF; cdr3_nt: TGTGCCAGCAGCTTACCGGGAACCCCCGAGCAGTACTTC
clone_size: -; v_call: TRBV27; d_call: TRBD2; j_call: TRBJ2-5; cdr3_aa: CASREGLAGGVQETQYF; cdr3_nt: TGTGCCAGCAGGGAGGGACTAGCGGGGGGGGTTCAAGAGACCCAGTACTTC
clone_size: -; v_call: TRBV6-5; d_call: -; j_call: TRBJ1-2; cdr3_aa: CASSYNSLSNYGYTF; cdr3_nt: TGTGCCAGCAGTTATAACAGCTTGTCTAACTATGGCTACACCTTC
clone_size: -; v_call: TRBV7-9; d_call: TRBD1; j_call: TRBJ1-4; cdr3_aa: CASSLVGDRANEKLFF; cdr3_nt: TGTGCCAGCAGCTTAGTAGGGGACAGGGCCAATGAAAAACTGTTTTTT
clone_size: -; v_call: TRBV6-1; d_call: -; j_call: TRBJ1-5; cdr3_aa: CASREQSNQPQHF; cdr3_nt: TGTGCCAGCAGGGAACAGAGCAATCAGCCCCAGCATTTT
clone_size: -; v_call: TRBV5-4; d_call: TRBD2; j_call: TRBJ2-5; cdr3_aa: CASSLTAGYQETQYF; cdr3_nt: TGTGCCAGCAGCTTAACAGCGGGGTACCAAGAGACCCAGTACTTC
clone_size: -; v_call: TRBV28; d_call: TRBD1; j_call: TRBJ1-2; cdr3_aa: CASSFSWDRVRGYTF; cdr3_nt: TGTGCCAGCAGTTTTAGTTGGGACAGGGTGCGTGGCTACACCTTC
clone_size: -; v_call: TRBV5-5; d_call: -; j_call: TRBJ1-1; cdr3_aa: CASSPQGAVVSTEAFF; cdr3_nt: TGTGCCAGCAGCCCTCAAGGGGCTGTCGTCTCCACTGAAGCTTTCTTT
clone_size: -; v_call: TRBV27; d_call: TRBD1; j_call: TRBJ1-4; cdr3_aa: CASSSHYRQGSTNEKLFF; cdr3_nt: TGTGCCAGCAGTTCCCATTATAGACAGGGCTCAACTAATGAAAAACTGTTTTTT
clone_size: -; v_call: TRBV9; d_call: TRBD1; j_call: TRBJ1-5; cdr3_aa: CASSAGGQLNQPQHF; cdr3_nt: TGTGCCAGCAGCGCTGGGGGACAGCTAAATCAGCCCCAGCATTTT
clone_size: -; v_call: TRBV11-2; d_call: -; j_call: TRBJ2-7; cdr3_aa: CASSRREDRSYEQYF; cdr3_nt: TGTGCCAGCAGCCGAAGAGAGGACAGATCCTACGAGCAGTACTTC
clone_size: -; v_call: TRBV29-1; d_call: TRBD1; j_call: TRBJ2-2; cdr3_aa: CSGGTGDGELFF; cdr3_nt: TGCAGCGGTGGGACAGGGGACGGGGAGCTGTTTTTT
clone_size: -; v_call: TRBV7-9; d_call: -; j_call: TRBJ2-1; cdr3_aa: CASTLLAADNEQFF; cdr3_nt: TGTGCCAGCACCCTACTGGCCGCGGACAATGAGCAGTTCTTC
clone_size: -; v_call: TRBV9; d_call: TRBD2; j_call: TRBJ2-1; cdr3_aa: CASSASRTSGLSSYNEQFF; cdr3_nt: TGTGCCAGCAGCGCCTCCCGGACTAGCGGGCTTAGCTCCTACAATGAGCAGTTCTTC
clone_size: few; v_call: TRBV7-9; d_call: -; j_call: TRBJ1-2; cdr3_aa: CASSLMGRYGYTF; cdr3_nt: TGTGCCAGCAGCTTAATGGGGCGTTATGGCTACACCTTC
clone_size: -; v_call: TRBV7-9; d_call: -; j_call: TRBJ2-3; cdr3_aa: CASSLYTSPRGGDRDTQYF; cdr3_nt: TGTGCCAGCAGCTTATACACTAGCCCCCGAGGCGGAGACCGAGATACGCAGTATTTT
clone_size: -; v_call: TRBV7-8; d_call: TRBD1; j_call: TRBJ2-7; cdr3_aa: CASSLAKPGQGSELSPSYEQYF; cdr3_nt: TGTGCCAGCAGCTTAGCCAAACCCGGACAGGGGTCAGAGCTAAGTCCCTCCTACGAGCAGTACTTC
clone_size: -; v_call: TRBV27; d_call: -; j_call: TRBJ1-2; cdr3_aa: CASRKTGQNYGYTF; cdr3_nt: TGTGCCAGCAGGAAGACCGGACAGAACTATGGCTACACCTTC
clone_size: -; v_call: TRBV19; d_call: -; j_call: TRBJ1-3; cdr3_aa: CASSIPGSGNTIYF; cdr3_nt: TGTGCCAGTAGTATTCCAGGGTCTGGAAACACCATATATTTT
clone_size: -; v_call: TRBV2; d_call: TRBD1; j_call: TRBJ1-1; cdr3_aa: CASRRGPGTEAFF; cdr3_nt: TGTGCCAGCAGAAGGGGGCCGGGCACTGAAGCTTTCTTT
clone_size: -; v_call: TRBV6-5; d_call: -; j_call: TRBJ2-7; cdr3_aa: CASRRVIERYEQYF; cdr3_nt: TGTGCCAGCAGGAGGGTAATTGAACGGTACGAGCAGTACTTC
clone_size: -; v_call: TRBV7-9; d_call: -; j_call: TRBJ1-4; cdr3_aa: CASLPGLSNEKLFF; cdr3_nt: TGTGCCAGCCTACCGGGACTGAGTAATGAAAAACTGTTTTTT
clone_size: -; v_call: TRBV2; d_call: -; j_call: TRBJ2-7; cdr3_aa: CASSDRTLSYEQYF; cdr3_nt: TGTGCCAGCAGTGACCGGACACTATCCTACGAGCAGTACTTC
clone_size: -; v_call: TRBV18; d_call: -; j_call: TRBJ1-5; cdr3_aa: CASSPRSRNQPQHF; cdr3_nt: TGTGCCAGCTCACCACGGTCCAGAAATCAGCCCCAGCATTTT
clone_size: -; v_call: TRBV28; d_call: -; j_call: TRBJ1-2; cdr3_aa: CASSPSDRLFGGYTF; cdr3_nt: TGTGCCAGCAGTCCGTCGGACAGACTTTTTGGTGGCTACACCTTC
clone_size: -; v_call: TRBV28; d_call: TRBD1; j_call: TRBJ2-7; cdr3_aa: CASRGAGTGDRQYF; cdr3_nt: TGTGCCAGCAGGGGGGCTGGGACAGGGGACAGGCAGTACTTC
clone_size: -; v_call: TRBV19; d_call: TRBD1; j_call: TRBJ2-1; cdr3_aa: CASAQRLWTGQGLYEQFF; cdr3_nt: TGTGCCAGTGCTCAGAGACTCTGGACGGGACAGGGCCTATATGAGCAGTTCTTC
clone_size: -; v_call: TRBV4-1; d_call: TRBD2; j_call: TRBJ2-1; cdr3_aa: CASSQGNSVSGRSSYNEQFF; cdr3_nt: TGCGCCAGCAGCCAGGGGAATTCTGTTAGCGGGAGAAGTAGTTACAATGAGCAGTTCTTC
clone_size: medium-sized; v_call: TRBV9; d_call: -; j_call: TRBJ2-2; cdr3_aa: CASSVGPGARGRELFF; cdr3_nt: TGTGCCAGCAGCGTAGGGCCAGGGGCGAGGGGAAGGGAGCTGTTTTTT
clone_size: -; v_call: TRBV7-2; d_call: TRBD2; j_call: TRBJ2-3; cdr3_aa: CASSLVVRGGPGTDTQYF; cdr3_nt: TGTGCCAGCAGCTTAGTCGTGCGGGGGGGCCCCGGCACAGATACGCAGTATTTT